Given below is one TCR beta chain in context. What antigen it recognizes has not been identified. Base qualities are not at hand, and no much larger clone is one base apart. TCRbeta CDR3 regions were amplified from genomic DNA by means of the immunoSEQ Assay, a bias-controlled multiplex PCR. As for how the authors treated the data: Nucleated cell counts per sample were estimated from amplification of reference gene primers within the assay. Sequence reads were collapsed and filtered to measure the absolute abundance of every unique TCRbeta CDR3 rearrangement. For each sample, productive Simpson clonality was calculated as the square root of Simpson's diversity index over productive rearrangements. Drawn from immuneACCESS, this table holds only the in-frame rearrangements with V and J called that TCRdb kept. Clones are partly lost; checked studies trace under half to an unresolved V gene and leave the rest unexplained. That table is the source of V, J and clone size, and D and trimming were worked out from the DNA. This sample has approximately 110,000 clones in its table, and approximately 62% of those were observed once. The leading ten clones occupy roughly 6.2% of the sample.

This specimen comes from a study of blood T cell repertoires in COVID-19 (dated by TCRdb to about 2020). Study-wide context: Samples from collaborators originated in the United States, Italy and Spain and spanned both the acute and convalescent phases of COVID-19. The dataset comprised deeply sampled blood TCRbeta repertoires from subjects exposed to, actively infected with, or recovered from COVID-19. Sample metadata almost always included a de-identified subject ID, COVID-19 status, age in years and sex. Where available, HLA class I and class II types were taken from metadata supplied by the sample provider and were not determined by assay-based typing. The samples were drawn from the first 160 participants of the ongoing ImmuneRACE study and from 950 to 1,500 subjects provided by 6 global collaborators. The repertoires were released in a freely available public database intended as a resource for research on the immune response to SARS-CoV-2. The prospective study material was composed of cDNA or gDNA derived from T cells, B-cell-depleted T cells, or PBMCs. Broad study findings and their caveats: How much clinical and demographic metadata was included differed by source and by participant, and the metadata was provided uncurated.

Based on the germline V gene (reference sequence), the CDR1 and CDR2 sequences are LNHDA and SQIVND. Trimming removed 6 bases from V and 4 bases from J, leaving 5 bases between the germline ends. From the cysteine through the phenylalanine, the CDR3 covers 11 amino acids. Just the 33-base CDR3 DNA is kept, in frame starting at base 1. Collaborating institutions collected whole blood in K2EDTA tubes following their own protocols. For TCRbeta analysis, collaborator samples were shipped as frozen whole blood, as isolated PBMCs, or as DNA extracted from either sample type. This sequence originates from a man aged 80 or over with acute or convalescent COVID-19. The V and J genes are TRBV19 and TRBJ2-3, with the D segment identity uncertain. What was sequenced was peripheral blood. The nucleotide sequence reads TGTGCCAGTAGCTATTCAGATACGCAGTATTTT. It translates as CASSYSDTQYF.